A single sample is the source of the 20 T cell receptor beta chains below, sequenced in a study of post-analysis software for immune sequencing data. The antigens for these receptors are not known. Sequencing libraries made from TCR beta cDNA carried unique molecular identifiers. TCRdb itself ran the PCR reads through MiXCR, one entry per CDR3 protein. The table shows over 150,000 distinct CDR3 sequences, with roughly 31% occurring only once. Broader study findings: Relative to controls, patients had 5 or 6 TRBV segments at higher frequency, with TRBV5-6, TRBV5-1 and TRBV20-1 among these.

Sequencing was done on a sample of blood. These receptors were collected from a girl aged 5-17 years with multiple sclerosis.

The J gene is TRBJ1-6, the V gene TRBV10-3; TRBD1 agrees at 8 bases. The CDR3 is 14 amino acids. Germline V gene sequence: CDR1 ENHRY, CDR2 SYGVKD. The junction had 4 bases not matched to a gene; V was cut back by 6 bases and J by 6 bases. Here the CDR3 DNA reads TGTGCCATCAGGGCTGACAGGGGTAATTCACCCCTCCACTTT. Protein: CAIRADRGNSPLHF.

This clonotype was counted at least ten times. This chain uses TRBV10-3 with TRBJ2-1; tentative D call: TRBD2 (5 bases). The CDR3 length is 17 residues. Per germline, CDR1 ENHRY and CDR2 SYGVKD. V lost 2 bases and J lost 7, with 21 bases in between. The CDR3 is CAISEPPGRAPGNEQFF. DNA for the CDR3: TGTGCCATCAGTGAGCCCCCCGGACGGGCGCCGGGGAATGAGCAGTTCTTC.

Remarks on this clonotype: One end of the junction is discordant with germline, which a read error may explain. The rearrangement links TRBV6-5 to TRBJ2-7; TRBD2 might be the D (5 bases). This CDR3 has 15 amino acids. Germline CDR1 MNHEY, CDR2 SVGAGI. The CDR3 sequence is CASSPGLLSSYGQYF. In DNA form, the CDR3 reads TGCGCCAGCAGTCCCGGACTTTTAAGCTCCTACGGGCAGTACTTC.

The V and J genes are TRBV5-6 and TRBJ1-6; 7 bases agree with TRBD1. This CDR3 is 13 amino acids long. V shed 3 bases and J 8 bases; nucleotides not matched to a gene: 2. CDR1 is SGHDT and CDR2 is YYEEEE in the germline V gene. In nucleotides, the CDR3 is TGTGCCAGCAGCTGGACAGGTGATTCACCCCTCCACTTT. This codes for CASSWTGDSPLHF.

This clonotype was observed a few times. The rearrangement joins TRBV6-5 to TRBJ1-5, with 9 nucleotides matching TRBD1. CDR3 size: 16 residues. Losses at the gene ends were 5 bases for V and 7 bases for J; bases not matched to a gene: 12. Germline V gene lookup returns CDR1 MNHEY and CDR2 SVGAGI. The CDR3 DNA is TGTGCCAGCAGTACCGGGACAGGGCAAAGCCGGCAGCCCCAGCATTTT. Translation gives CASSTGTGQSRQPQHF.

This clonotype was seen more than once but under ten times. CDR3 in DNA: TGTGCCAGCAGCTTAAGAGGGGGCTTGCGGAACACTGAAGCTTTCTTT. This codes for CASSLRGGLRNTEAFF. V gene TRBV11-2 combines with J gene TRBJ1-1; 7 bases fit TRBD1. V lost 2 bases, J lost 1 base, and 7 bases stayed unmatched. CDR1 and CDR2 from the germline V gene are SGHAT and FQNNGV. This CDR3 is 16 amino acids long.

This clonotype was counted ten times or more. V gene TRBV30 combines with J gene TRBJ2-7; D may be TRBD1 or TRBD2 (6 bases each). The CDR3 extends over 14 amino acids. Between the trimmed V and J ends, which lost 1 base and 3 bases, there was a span of 13 bases. Per germline, CDR1 GTSNPN and CDR2 SVGIG (reference sequence). The CDR3 protein is CAWSAGATYYEQYF. DNA of the CDR3: TGTGCCTGGAGTGCGGGGGCGACATACTACGAGCAGTACTTC.

This clonotype was counted ten times or more. This chain connects TRBV7-9 to TRBJ1-4, with D tentatively TRBD1 (5 bases). V dropped 8 bases and J dropped 3 bases, with 13 bases sitting between them. CDR1 and CDR2 (germline): SEHNR, FQNEAQ (reference sequence). This CDR3 contains 14 residues. This CDR3 reads CASGQGAANEKLFF. The CDR3 DNA is TGTGCCAGCGGACAAGGGGCAGCTAATGAAAAACTGTTTTTT.

V usage is TRBV20-1 and J usage is TRBJ1-1; possibly TRBD1 for D (6 bases). CDR3 size: 13 residues. V gave up 6 bases and J gave up 4 bases, with 15 bases separating them. Germline CDR1 is DFQATT and CDR2 is SNEGSKA (reference sequence). The CDR3 DNA sequence: TGCAGTGCGTATCAGGGGAGAATCACTGAAGCTTTCTTT. Translation: CSAYQGRITEAFF.

The sample holds a few counts of this clonotype. CDR3 in DNA: TGCGCCAGCAGCTTGACCGGACCGGGCACTGAAGCTTTCTTT. Translated, it gives CASSLTGPGTEAFF. V is TRBV5-1 and J is TRBJ1-1; D is uncertain. Germline V gives CDR1 SGHRS, CDR2 YFSETQ. The ends were cut back, 1 base at V and 4 bases at J, with 11 bases in the middle. The CDR3 has 14 amino acids.

This clonotype turned up a few times. One end of the junction is discordant with germline, which a read error may explain. The chain uses TRBV5-1 and TRBJ2-2; D unresolved. The length of the CDR3 is 17 residues. Germline V gene lookup returns CDR1 SGHRS and CDR2 YFSETQ. The CDR3 DNA sequence: TGCGCTAGCAGCCGTAACCCGACTTATTCTAACACCGGGGAGCTGTTTTTT. Translating gives CASSRNPTYSNTGELFF. Filled out from reference TRBV5-1 and TRBJ2-2, the complete variable domain reads KAGVTQTPRYLIKTRGQQVTLSCSPISGHRSVSWYQQTPGQGLQFLFEYFSETQRNKGNFPGRFSGRQFSNSRSEMNVSTLELGDSALYLCASSRNPTYSNTGELFFGEGSRLTVL.

At least ten counts were recorded for this clonotype. The V call is TRBV19, the J call TRBJ2-1; D unresolved. V was clipped by 8 bases and J by 10 bases, with 15 bases between them. The CDR3 runs to 12 residues. Germline CDR1 reads LNHDA; CDR2 reads SQIVND (reference sequence). CDR3 bases: TGTGCCAGTGGGATATTTTTGGGGGAGCAGTTCTTC. Protein sequence: CASGIFLGEQFF.

This clonotype was detected many times. The CDR3 DNA is TGCAGCGTTGAACGGCTAGCGGGACACCATGACAATGAGCAGTTCTTC. Its protein product is CSVERLAGHHDNEQFF. This chain joins TRBV29-1 and TRBJ2-1; 9 bases are a match to TRBD2. Per germline, CDR1 SQVTM and CDR2 ANQGSEA. The V gene end was trimmed by 2 bases and the J gene end by 5 bases; junction bases not matched to a gene: 10. The CDR3 totals 16 residues.

There are a few counts of this clonotype. The chain joins TRBV2 to TRBJ1-1; 7 bases map to TRBD1. Germline V gene data show CDR1 as SNHLY and CDR2 as FYNNEI. Losses at the gene ends were 6 bases for V and 6 bases for J; bases not matched to a gene: 7. The CDR3 runs 13 residues. CDR3 nucleotides: TGTGCCAGCAGCGACGACGACAGGGCTGAAGCTTTCTTT. Translation: CASSDDDRAEAFF.

In its sample, this clonotype was seen many times. The chain couples TRBV3-1 to TRBJ2-5, with D unclear. V was pared by 7 bases and J by 2 bases, with 20 bases between. CDR1 and CDR2 (germline): LGHDT, YNNKEL (reference sequence). The CDR3 runs to 16 residues. In DNA form, the CDR3 reads TGTGCCAGCACCCAGAGACAAACCCAGATACAAGAGACCCAGTACTTC. Protein product: CASTQRQTQIQETQYF.

The V and J genes are TRBV6-6 and TRBJ2-2; TRBD1 is a possible D gene (5 bases). Trimming pared 5 bases from V and 3 bases from J, leaving 13 bases between. The CDR3 contains 15 residues. CDR1 MNHNY and CDR2 SVGAGI come from the germline V gene (reference sequence). CDR3 in DNA: TGTGCCAGCAGTCCAGGCAGGGTCGACACCGGGGAGCTGTTTTTT. It encodes CASSPGRVDTGELFF.

Regarding this clonotype: A junction boundary mismatches the germline segment, possibly from a read error. The V gene is TRBV3-1, the J gene TRBJ2-2; the match to TRBD1 covers 9 bases. Germline V lookup: CDR1 LGHDT, CDR2 YNNKEL (reference sequence). This CDR3 contains 15 residues. CDR3 amino acids: CASSLRTGVLGELFF. CDR3 DNA: TGCGCCAGCAGCCTCCGGACAGGGGTTTTGGGGGAGCTGTTTTTT. Variable domain in full (rest from reference TRBV3-1 and TRBJ2-2): DTAVSQTPKYLVTQMGNDKSIKCEQNLGHDTMYWYKQDSKKFLKIMFSYNNKELIINETVPNRFSPKSPDKAHLNLHINSLELGDSAVYFCASSLRTGVLGELFFGEGSRLTVL.

The chain is built from TRBV30 and TRBJ2-1; weak D call: TRBD2 (5 bases). This CDR3 spans 14 amino acids. V shed 5 bases and J shed 1 base, with 12 bases lying between them. Germline CDR1 reads GTSNPN; CDR2 reads SVGIG (reference sequence). CDR3: CAWGRTGSYNEQFF. The CDR3 nucleotides read TGTGCCTGGGGAAGGACTGGTTCCTACAATGAGCAGTTCTTC.

The CDR3 DNA follows: TGCAGTGCTCGCCCATGGACTGATGCTATGCGCTACACCTTC. This translates into CSARPWTDAMRYTF. This chain uses TRBV20-1 with TRBJ1-2, with D hard to call. The CDR3 has 14 residues. Trimming cost V 5 bases and J 9 bases, with 22 bases left between them. Germline V CDR1 and CDR2: DFQATT, SNEGSKA (reference sequence).

This clonotype was detected many times. This chain uses TRBV7-2 with TRBJ2-3, with TRBD2 matching over 13 bases. Germline-derived CDR1 and CDR2 are SGHTA and FQGNSA. The length of the CDR3 is 16 residues. V shed 5 bases and J 4 bases; nucleotides not matched to a gene: 6. The CDR3 region has the DNA TGTGCCAGCAGCGGCTGGACTAGCGGGAGACCAGATACGCAGTATTTT. Translating it yields CASSGWTSGRPDTQYF.